A selection of T cell receptor beta chains follows, all from one sample in a study of beta chain features in type 1 diabetes. Clones were sequenced by immunoSEQ multiplex PCR, and TCRdb holds only the in-frame ones, with some missing. The sample consists of 200,000 to 250,000 clones, roughly two thirds of them appearing once. Sequencing was carried out using naive CD4+ T cells from blood. The source of these receptors is a man in his thirties or forties in good health. The CDR3 runs from the conserved cysteine through the conserved F or W. The order of the fields is D gene, V gene, clone size, J gene, CDR3 protein, CDR3 DNA. A D gene is named only where the DNA matches it firmly. Clone sizes are given selectively: once, few, many, or a class where the clone is expanded.

-	TRBV29-1	-	TRBJ2-1	CSVERDLDWYGNEQFF	TGCAGCGTTGAAAGGGATCTAGATTGGTACGGGAATGAGCAGTTCTTC
-	TRBV9	few	TRBJ2-7	CASSPPGERYEQYF	TGTGCCAGCAGCCCTCCGGGAGAACGCTACGAGCAGTACTTC
-	TRBV7-2	-	TRBJ1-1	CASSLVAVNTEAFF	TGTGCCAGCAGCTTAGTTGCTGTGAACACTGAAGCTTTCTTT
-	TRBV7-2	-	TRBJ2-7	CASSLTTGTFYEQYF	TGTGCCAGCAGCTTAACTACCGGAACCTTCTACGAGCAGTACTTC
TRBD2	TRBV7-9	-	TRBJ2-3	CASRLAARSTQYF	TGTGCCAGCAGACTAGCGGCCCGGAGTACGCAGTATTTT
TRBD1	TRBV30	-	TRBJ1-5	CAWRTGQPNQPQHF	TGTGCCTGGAGGACGGGACAGCCAAATCAGCCCCAGCATTTT
-	TRBV30	-	TRBJ1-5	CAWSVSGSQPQHF	TGTGCCTGGAGTGTTTCAGGGAGCCAGCCCCAGCATTTT
-	TRBV4-1	-	TRBJ2-3	CASSWGDTQYF	TGCGCCAGCAGCTGGGGAGATACGCAGTATTTT
TRBD1	TRBV9	few	TRBJ1-2	CASSVDQGAYGYTF	TGTGCCAGCAGCGTAGATCAGGGGGCTTATGGCTACACCTTC
-	TRBV30	-	TRBJ1-1	CAWGENTEAFF	TGTGCCTGGGGGGAGAACACTGAAGCTTTCTTT
-	TRBV7-9	-	TRBJ1-1	CASSPLQRNTEAFF	TGTGCCAGCAGCCCCCTGCAAAGGAACACTGAAGCTTTCTTT
-	TRBV2	-	TRBJ2-3	CASSLYGSFDTQYF	TGTGCCAGCTCCCTCTACGGGAGTTTTGATACGCAGTATTTT
-	TRBV10-1	-	TRBJ2-5	CASSESKRETQYF	TGCGCCAGCAGTGAGTCGAAGAGGGAGACCCAGTACTTC
TRBD2	TRBV30	-	TRBJ2-1	CAWSYSGGYNEQFF	TGTGCATGGAGTTACAGCGGGGGGTACAATGAGCAGTTCTTC
TRBD2	TRBV7-9	-	TRBJ2-3	CASNVGLSTDTQYF	TGTGCCAGCAACGTGGGACTAAGCACAGATACGCAGTATTTT
-	TRBV7-9	few	TRBJ2-1	CASSLEANEQFF	TGTGCCAGCAGCTTAGAGGCGAATGAGCAGTTCTTC
TRBD1	TRBV5-1	-	TRBJ2-5	CASSLGQGETQYF	TGCGCCAGCAGCTTGGGACAGGGCGAGACCCAGTACTTC
-	TRBV15	few	TRBJ2-3	CATVQDYFSTDTQYF	TGTGCCACAGTACAGGACTACTTCAGCACAGATACGCAGTATTTT
TRBD2	TRBV11-2	-	TRBJ2-1	CASSPGLAASYNEQFF	TGTGCCAGCAGCCCAGGACTAGCGGCCTCCTACAATGAGCAGTTCTTC
TRBD2	TRBV6-5	once	TRBJ2-3	CASSSPGLVDTQYF	TGTGCCAGCAGTTCCCCGGGACTAGTTGATACGCAGTATTTT
-	TRBV25-1	few	TRBJ2-1	CASSEFSGLSRYNEQFF	TGTGCCAGCAGTGAATTTTCGGGGCTCAGTCGCTACAATGAGCAGTTCTTC
-	TRBV30	few	TRBJ1-1	CAWSGKGGEAFF	TGTGCCTGGAGTGGCAAGGGGGGAGAAGCTTTCTTT
-	TRBV5-6	few	TRBJ2-7	CASSLLTYEQYF	TGTGCCAGCAGCCTCCTCACCTACGAGCAGTACTTC
TRBD1	TRBV2	-	TRBJ2-4	CASSPRTGAKNIQYF	TGTGCCAGCAGTCCCCGGACAGGGGCCAAAAACATTCAGTACTTC
TRBD1	TRBV15	-	TRBJ2-3	CATSRGQGAVLVDTQYF	TGTGCCACCAGCAGAGGACAGGGGGCAGTTTTGGTAGATACGCAGTATTTT
-	TRBV9	once	TRBJ2-6	CASSVEGAGANVLTF	TGTGCCAGCAGCGTAGAAGGGGCTGGGGCCAACGTCCTGACTTTC
TRBD1	TRBV14	-	TRBJ1-2	CASRKAGTGVYGYTF	TGTGCCAGCAGGAAGGCCGGGACAGGGGTCTATGGCTACACCTTC
TRBD2	TRBV10-3	few	TRBJ2-5	CAISEGAASGDQETQYF	TGTGCCATCAGTGAGGGGGCGGCTAGCGGGGATCAAGAGACCCAGTACTTC
-	TRBV25-1	-	TRBJ2-7	CASSDNYEQYF	TGTGCCAGCAGTGATAACTACGAGCAGTACTTC
TRBD1	TRBV4-3	-	TRBJ2-5	CASSPGTEETQYF	TGCGCCAGCAGCCCAGGGACAGAAGAGACCCAGTACTTC
-	TRBV11-2	-	TRBJ2-3	CASSLERLTDTQYF	TGTGCCAGCAGCTTAGAGCGGTTAACAGATACGCAGTATTTT
TRBD2	TRBV18	-	TRBJ2-1	CASSPVAGTYNEQFF	TGTGCCAGCTCACCCGTAGCGGGGACCTACAATGAGCAGTTCTTC
-	TRBV11-2	-	TRBJ2-3	CASRDSGIKGEADTQYF	TGTGCCAGCCGCGATAGTGGGATTAAGGGTGAAGCAGATACGCAGTATTTT
-	TRBV15	-	TRBJ1-1	CATSRAYTEAFF	TGTGCCACCAGCAGAGCGTACACTGAAGCTTTCTTT
-	TRBV19	few	TRBJ2-2	CASRRQVNTGELFF	TGTGCCAGTCGCAGACAGGTTAACACCGGGGAGCTGTTTTTT
TRBD2	TRBV30	-	TRBJ2-1	CAWSYTSVNEQFF	TGTGCCTGGAGTTACACTAGCGTCAATGAGCAGTTCTTC
-	TRBV9	once	TRBJ2-3	CASSGVGGRTDTQYF	TGTGCCAGCAGCGGGGTTGGTGGGCGCACAGATACGCAGTATTTT
-	TRBV30	-	TRBJ2-1	CAWSVEGTKLLF	TGTGCCTGGAGTGTGGAAGGGACAAAGCTCCTCTTC
-	TRBV4-1	-	TRBJ2-4	CASSLRSDTNIQYF	TGCGCCAGCAGCCTACGCTCGGACACAAACATTCAGTACTTC
-	TRBV30	-	TRBJ1-6	CAWRRDSLFSYNSPLHF	TGTGCCTGGAGACGCGACAGCCTTTTCTCCTATAATTCACCCCTCCACTTT
-	TRBV4-1	-	TRBJ2-6	CASSPLWGTSGANVLTF	TGCGCCAGCAGCCCTCTGTGGGGTACCTCTGGGGCCAACGTCCTGACTTTC
-	TRBV29-1	-	TRBJ2-7	CSVESGQGEQYF	TGCAGCGTTGAGTCGGGGCAGGGCGAGCAGTACTTC
TRBD2	TRBV30	-	TRBJ2-1	CAWVLTGGQVAFF	TGTGCCTGGGTCCTAACGGGGGGGCAGGTAGCGTTCTTC
-	TRBV18	-	TRBJ2-3	CASSPAGISPDTQYF	TGTGCCAGCTCACCAGCAGGGATCAGCCCAGATACGCAGTATTTT
-	TRBV6-1	-	TRBJ1-1	CASSEERDTEAFF	TGTGCCAGCAGTGAGGAAAGGGACACTGAAGCTTTCTTT
TRBD2	TRBV7-2	few	TRBJ2-1	CASSLARLAGYNEQFF	TGTGCCAGCAGCTTAGCGAGGCTAGCGGGATACAATGAGCAGTTCTTC
-	TRBV5-1	-	TRBJ1-2	CASSPGRGYGYTF	TGCGCCAGCAGCCCGGGTCGGGGTTATGGCTACACCTTC
-	TRBV13	-	TRBJ1-2	CASSPQSYYGYTF	TGTGCCAGCAGCCCCCAGTCGTACTATGGCTACACCTTC
-	TRBV7-2	-	TRBJ2-4	CASSYYEGTVAKNIQYF	TGTGCCAGCAGCTACTACGAGGGGACCGTAGCCAAAAACATTCAGTACTTC
-	TRBV30	-	TRBJ1-2	CAWSARTATNYGYTF	TGTGCCTGGAGTGCTAGGACGGCGACTAACTATGGCTACACCTTC
-	TRBV28	-	TRBJ2-3	CASSLGWAGDTQYF	TGTGCCAGCAGTCTGGGATGGGCGGGAGATACGCAGTATTTT
-	TRBV25-1	-	TRBJ2-7	CASSFHSASTEQYF	TGTGCCAGCAGTTTTCACAGCGCCAGCACCGAGCAGTACTTC
TRBD2	TRBV2	-	TRBJ2-3	CASSSLSGEEDTQYF	TGTGCCAGCAGTTCCCTGAGCGGGGAGGAAGATACGCAGTATTTT
-	TRBV27	-	TRBJ2-1	CASSLSGLLYNEQFF	TGTGCCAGCAGTTTATCGGGACTTCTCTACAATGAGCAGTTCTTC
TRBD1	TRBV29-1	-	TRBJ1-1	CSVARQGNTEAFF	TGCAGCGTCGCCCGACAGGGGAACACTGAAGCTTTCTTT
-	TRBV7-2	-	TRBJ2-7	CASSLSDYEQYF	TGTGCCAGCAGCTTATCTGACTACGAGCAGTACTTC
-	TRBV6-6	once	TRBJ2-7	CASARRTATYEQYF	TGTGCCAGCGCAAGGCGGACAGCGACCTACGAGCAGTACTTC
TRBD1	TRBV30	-	TRBJ1-5	CAWSVQGAIQPQHF	TGTGCCTGGAGTGTACAGGGGGCGATTCAGCCCCAGCATTTT
-	TRBV30	few	TRBJ2-3	CAWSDRATRTDTQYF	TGTGCCTGGAGTGACAGGGCCACCCGAACAGATACGCAGTATTTT